Following are 10 T cell receptor beta chains from one sample sequenced in a study of regulatory T cells in long-lasting Graves disease. Arm-PCR with iRepertoire HTBI primers amplified the CDR3 regions for these TCR beta libraries. TCRdb re-called the multiplex PCR reads with MiXCR, one entry per CDR3 protein. The data contain approximately 350,000 distinct CDR3 sequences, about a sixth of them singletons. The time point denotes: newly diagnosed GD, antithyroid drugs for less than 3 months. Isolated PBMC RNA provided the starting material for the TCR library. These sequences were also reported in another study, on T cells in Graves' hyperthyroidism and ophthalmopathy.

The input for sequencing was peripheral blood mononuclear cells (PBMCs), taken at new diagnosis, from a patient treated with antithyroid drugs. These receptors came from a man in his forties or fifties with Graves disease.

This clonotype occurred many times. This chain joins TRBV4-3 and TRBJ1-1; 8 bases fit TRBD1. Per germline, CDR1 LGHNA and CDR2 YSLEER. The CDR3 length is 15 residues. V shed 2 bases, J shed 5 bases, and the junction held 7 bases outside the gene matches. The CDR3 loop reads CASSQKTGARTEAFF. The CDR3 region has the DNA TGCGCCAGCAGCCAAAAGACAGGGGCCAGGACTGAAGCTTTCTTT.

This clonotype was detected a few times. This chain links TRBV27 with TRBJ2-1; D is unresolved. The CDR3 loop spans 16 amino acids. V lost 5 bases and J lost 1, with 15 bases in between. CDR1 is MNHEY and CDR2 is SMNVEV in the germline V gene (reference sequence). In nucleotides, the CDR3 is TGTGCCAGCAGTCCCTCTTACATAGGGTCCTACAATGAGCAGTTCTTC. Its protein product is CASSPSYIGSYNEQFF.

DNA of the CDR3: TGTGCCATCAGCGTCGTCGCGGTAGCGGGGAGGGGCACAGATACGCAGTATTTT. This gives the protein CAISVVAVAGRGTDTQYF. This sequence joins TRBV10-3 and TRBJ2-3, with 8 bases that match TRBD2. CDR3 length: 18 residues. V lost 6 bases, J lost 1 base, and 15 bases stayed unmatched. Germline-derived CDR1 and CDR2 are ENHRY and SYGVKD.

At least ten counts were recorded for this clonotype. CDR3 nucleotides: TGTGCCAGCAACAGCGGGGGGGCCAATGAGCAGTTCTTC. Its translation is CASNSGGANEQFF. The chain has TRBV2 and TRBJ2-1, with 10 nucleotides matching TRBD2. Germline assignment: CDR1 SNHLY and CDR2 FYNNEI. V gave up 7 bases and J gave up 6 bases; unmatched junction bases: 3. CDR3 length: 13 amino acids.

Comment on this clonotype: A much larger clone lies a single base off, so this may be a read error. This chain links TRBV6-2 or TRBV6-3 with TRBJ2-1; D gene unclear. The V end lost 4 bases, the J end lost 0 bases, and 13 bases lay between the germline ends. This CDR3 has 16 residues. Germline lookup yields CDR1 MNHEY and CDR2 SVGEGT. For the CDR3, the DNA is TGTGCCAGCAGTTGCTCGACTTCCAGCTCCTACAATGAGCAGTTCTTC. Protein product: CASSCSTSSSYNEQFF.

This clonotype was counted at least ten times. The CDR3 DNA reads TGCGCCAGCATGCGGGGGGACAGGGAAAAAAACATTCAGTACTTC. Its protein product is CASMRGDREKNIQYF. The chain carries TRBV5-1 and TRBJ2-4; tentative D call: TRBD1 (9 bases). Between the trimmed V and J ends, which lost 6 bases and 4 bases, there was a span of 17 bases. CDR1 is SGHRS, CDR2 YFSETQ, per germline. This CDR3 is 15 amino acids long.

This clonotype was recorded at least ten times. This rearrangement joins TRBV11-2 to TRBJ1-1, with a possible D match to TRBD1 (5 bases). CDR3 size: 15 residues. Germline CDR1 reads SGHAT; CDR2 reads FQNNGV. V was clipped by 1 base and J by 0 bases, with 9 bases between them. For the CDR3, the DNA is TGTGCCAGCAGCTTAGCTCTGGGGGTGAACACTGAAGCTTTCTTT. It is translated as CASSLALGVNTEAFF. The full variable domain, in which reference TRBV11-2 and TRBJ1-1 provide the parts outside the CDR3, is EAGVAQSPRYKIIEKRQSVAFWCNPISGHATLYWYQQILGQGPKLLIQFQNNGVVDDSQLPKDRFSAERLKGVDSTLKIQPAKLEDSAVYLCASSLALGVNTEAFFGQGTRLTVV.

The chain combines TRBV24-1 with TRBJ1-1, with D hard to call. The length of the CDR3 is 13 residues. V shed 2 bases and J shed 1 base, with 4 bases lying between them. The germline V gene has CDR1 KGHDR and CDR2 SFDVKD. CDR3 DNA sequence: TGTGCCACCAGTGATTCAGCGAACACTGAAGCTTTCTTT. Encoded protein: CATSDSANTEAFF.

This clonotype has only a few counts. The chain combines TRBV7-2 with TRBJ1-1, with TRBD1 as a possible D gene (5 bases). V lost 2 bases, J lost 0 bases, and 10 bases lay in between. The length of the CDR3 is 15 residues. The germline V gene has CDR1 SGHTA and CDR2 FQGNSA. In DNA form, the CDR3 reads TGTGCCAGCAGCTTAATCCGACAGATGAACACTGAAGCTTTCTTT. Translated: CASSLIRQMNTEAFF. The full variable domain, in which reference TRBV7-2 and TRBJ1-1 provide the parts outside the CDR3, is GAGVSQSPSNKVTEKGKDVELRCDPISGHTALYWYRQSLGQGLEFLIYFQGNSAPDKSGLPSDRFSAERTGGSVSTLTIQRTQQEDSAVYLCASSLIRQMNTEAFFGQGTRLTVV.

On this clonotype: A read error may explain this, as a much larger clone is one base away. V and J are TRBV7-9 and TRBJ2-7; 8 positions agree with TRBD2. CDR3 length equals 16 residues. The germline gives CDR1 SEHNR, CDR2 FQNEAQ (reference sequence). CDR3 DNA sequence: TGTGCCAGCAGCCCGCCCGCCGGGGGGGCGCGCTACGGGCAGTACTTC. This codes for CASSPPAGGARYGQYF. The whole variable domain, remainder taken from reference TRBV7-9 and TRBJ2-7, is DTGVSQNPRHKITKRGQNVTFRCDPISEHNRLYWYRQTLGQGPEFLTYFQNEAQLEKSRLLSDRFSAERPKGSFSTLEIQRTEQGDSAMYLCASSPPAGGARYGQYFGPGTRLTVT.